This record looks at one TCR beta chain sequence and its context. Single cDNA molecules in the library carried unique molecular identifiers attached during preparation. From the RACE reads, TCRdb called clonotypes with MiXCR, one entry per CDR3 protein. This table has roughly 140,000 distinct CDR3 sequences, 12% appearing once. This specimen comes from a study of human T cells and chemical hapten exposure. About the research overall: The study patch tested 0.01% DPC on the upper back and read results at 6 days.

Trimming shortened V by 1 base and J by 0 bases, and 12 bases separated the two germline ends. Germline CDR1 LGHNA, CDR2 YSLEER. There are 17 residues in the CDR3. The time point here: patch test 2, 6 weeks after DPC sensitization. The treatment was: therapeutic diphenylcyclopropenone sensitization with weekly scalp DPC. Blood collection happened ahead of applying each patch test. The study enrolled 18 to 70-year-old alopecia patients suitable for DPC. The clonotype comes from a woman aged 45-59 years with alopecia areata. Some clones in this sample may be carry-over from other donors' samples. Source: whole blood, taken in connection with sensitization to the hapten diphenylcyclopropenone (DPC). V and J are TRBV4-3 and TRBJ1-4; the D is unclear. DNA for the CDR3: TGCGCCAGCAGCCAAGGTGTGGGGTTTGCAACTAATGAAAAACTGTTTTTT. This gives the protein CASSQGVGFATNEKLFF.